These T cell receptor beta chains were read from a single sample in a study of beta chain features in type 1 diabetes. The protocol was immunoSEQ multiplex PCR, while the TCRdb copy is restricted to in-frame clones and leaves out a portion. The sample yields more than 350,000 clones, 10% to 12% seen once. Sequenced: naive CD4+ T cells from blood. The receptors derive from a woman aged 18-29 years in good health. The CDR3 runs from the conserved cysteine through the conserved F or W. A D gene is named only where the DNA matches it firmly. Some rows mark clone size as missing; the rest say once, few, many or name a class of expanded clone.

v_call: TRBV5-6; j_call: TRBJ1-4; clone_size: NA; d_call: NA; cdr3_nt: TGTGCCAGCAGCGTACTAAGGGCTTCAGGCGAAAAACTGTTTTTT; cdr3_aa: CASSVLRASGEKLFF
v_call: TRBV28; j_call: TRBJ1-2; clone_size: NA; d_call: NA; cdr3_nt: TGTGCCATCCAGCCCCGAGGGGGGGATGGCTACACCTTC; cdr3_aa: CAIQPRGGDGYTF
v_call: TRBV4-3; j_call: TRBJ2-7; clone_size: few; d_call: NA; cdr3_nt: TGCGCCAGCAGCCAGGGCCATTGGGGGGACTTCTCCTACGAGCAGTACTTC; cdr3_aa: CASSQGHWGDFSYEQYF
v_call: TRBV4-3; j_call: TRBJ2-1; clone_size: NA; d_call: NA; cdr3_nt: TGCGCCAGCAGCCAAGATTTAGAGGGGTTGGGCAATGAGCAGTTCTTC; cdr3_aa: CASSQDLEGLGNEQFF
v_call: TRBV11-3; j_call: TRBJ1-2; clone_size: NA; d_call: NA; cdr3_nt: TGTGCCAGCAGTCCCTTCGTGGTCCCTAACTATGGCTACACCTTC; cdr3_aa: CASSPFVVPNYGYTF
v_call: TRBV5-1; j_call: TRBJ2-3; clone_size: few; d_call: NA; cdr3_nt: TGCGCCAGCAGCTTGGGTATGACTGGAGATACGCAGTATTTT; cdr3_aa: CASSLGMTGDTQYF
v_call: TRBV30; j_call: TRBJ2-7; clone_size: NA; d_call: TRBD2; cdr3_nt: TGTGCCTGGAGTCTCTCTAGCGGAAGCTACGAGCAGTACTTC; cdr3_aa: CAWSLSSGSYEQYF
v_call: TRBV5-1; j_call: TRBJ1-6; clone_size: few; d_call: TRBD1; cdr3_nt: TGCGCCAGCCGAGGACAGGGTGGGTCACCCCTCCACTTT; cdr3_aa: CASRGQGGSPLHF
v_call: TRBV6-5; j_call: TRBJ2-1; clone_size: NA; d_call: NA; cdr3_nt: TGTGCCAGCAGTTCAGATCGGGAGTGGGTGAACAATGAGCAGTTCTTC; cdr3_aa: CASSSDREWVNNEQFF
v_call: TRBV5-4; j_call: TRBJ2-5; clone_size: NA; d_call: NA; cdr3_nt: TGTGCCAGCAGCTCGGACAGACAAGAGACCCAGTACTTC; cdr3_aa: CASSSDRQETQYF
v_call: TRBV7-8; j_call: TRBJ2-1; clone_size: few; d_call: TRBD2; cdr3_nt: TGTGCCAGCAGCATAACCGTGGGACTAGCGCGAGAACACAATGAGCAGTTCTTC; cdr3_aa: CASSITVGLAREHNEQFF
v_call: TRBV4-1; j_call: TRBJ1-4; clone_size: NA; d_call: NA; cdr3_nt: TGCGCCAGCAGCCAAGGTCTCGATGAAAAACTGTTTTTT; cdr3_aa: CASSQGLDEKLFF
v_call: TRBV27; j_call: TRBJ2-7; clone_size: NA; d_call: NA; cdr3_nt: TGTGCCAGCAGGACCCGACTAGATCCCGCCTCCGAGCAGTACTTC; cdr3_aa: CASRTRLDPASEQYF
v_call: TRBV9; j_call: TRBJ1-1; clone_size: NA; d_call: TRBD1; cdr3_nt: TGTGCCAGCAGCGTAGGGTGGGACAGCCCTTATGAAGCTTTCTTT; cdr3_aa: CASSVGWDSPYEAFF
v_call: TRBV7-9; j_call: TRBJ2-1; clone_size: few; d_call: NA; cdr3_nt: TGTGCCAGCAGCTTGACCTACAATGAGCAGTTCTTC; cdr3_aa: CASSLTYNEQFF
v_call: TRBV5-6; j_call: TRBJ1-1; clone_size: few; d_call: NA; cdr3_nt: TGTGCCAGCAGTTCCGACAGAACTATGAACACTGAAGCTTTCTTT; cdr3_aa: CASSSDRTMNTEAFF
v_call: TRBV5-1; j_call: TRBJ2-3; clone_size: few; d_call: NA; cdr3_nt: TGCGCCAGCAGCTTGGATGTCCGCACAGATACGCAGTATTTT; cdr3_aa: CASSLDVRTDTQYF
v_call: TRBV7-9; j_call: TRBJ2-5; clone_size: few; d_call: NA; cdr3_nt: TGTGCCAGCAGCTTAGACGCCAGGGGAAGGGAGACCCAGTACTTC; cdr3_aa: CASSLDARGRETQYF
v_call: TRBV18; j_call: TRBJ2-2; clone_size: few; d_call: NA; cdr3_nt: TGTGCCAGCTCATCGAGCTTGGGGAAGAACACCGGGGAGCTGTTTTTT; cdr3_aa: CASSSSLGKNTGELFF
v_call: TRBV18; j_call: TRBJ2-4; clone_size: NA; d_call: TRBD2; cdr3_nt: TGTGCCAGCTCACTGGGACTAGCGGGAATGGTCATTCAGTACTTC; cdr3_aa: CASSLGLAGMVIQYF
v_call: TRBV9; j_call: TRBJ1-2; clone_size: few; d_call: NA; cdr3_nt: TGTGCCAGCAGCGTAGCTCCGGGGTCCACGTATGGCTACACCTTC; cdr3_aa: CASSVAPGSTYGYTF
v_call: TRBV23-1; j_call: TRBJ2-1; clone_size: few; d_call: TRBD2; cdr3_nt: TGCGCCAGCAGTCACCCGGGACTAGCGGACCCCCATTCCTACAATGAGCAGTTCTTC; cdr3_aa: CASSHPGLADPHSYNEQFF
v_call: TRBV29-1; j_call: TRBJ2-3; clone_size: NA; d_call: TRBD1; cdr3_nt: TGCAGCGGTGTAAGGACAGGGGGCGCGGGCGATACGCAGTATTTT; cdr3_aa: CSGVRTGGAGDTQYF
v_call: TRBV19; j_call: TRBJ2-7; clone_size: NA; d_call: NA; cdr3_nt: TGTGCCAGTAGTAGGCCAGGAAACTCCTACGAGCAGTACTTC; cdr3_aa: CASSRPGNSYEQYF
v_call: TRBV25-1; j_call: TRBJ2-1; clone_size: few; d_call: NA; cdr3_nt: TGTGCCAGCAGATCCGACTTGGTTGGCGGTGAGCAGTTCTTC; cdr3_aa: CASRSDLVGGEQFF
v_call: TRBV4-2; j_call: TRBJ1-5; clone_size: once; d_call: NA; cdr3_nt: TGTGCCAGCAGCCAAGACCAGGGTGGCAATCAGCCCCAGCATTTT; cdr3_aa: CASSQDQGGNQPQHF
v_call: TRBV29-1; j_call: TRBJ2-1; clone_size: few; d_call: NA; cdr3_nt: TGCAGCGTTGAAGATAAAGGATCTAAGGGGCAGTTCTTC; cdr3_aa: CSVEDKGSKGQFF
v_call: TRBV11-2; j_call: TRBJ2-5; clone_size: NA; d_call: NA; cdr3_nt: TGTGCCAGCAGCTTAGCGGTCGAGACCCAGTACTTC; cdr3_aa: CASSLAVETQYF
v_call: TRBV5-4; j_call: TRBJ1-1; clone_size: NA; d_call: NA; cdr3_nt: TGTGCCAGCAGCTTTAGCAGACTGAACACTGAAGCTTTCTTT; cdr3_aa: CASSFSRLNTEAFF
v_call: TRBV25-1; j_call: TRBJ2-7; clone_size: NA; d_call: TRBD1; cdr3_nt: TGTGCCAGCACCGGGACAGGGGGCCACTACGAGCAGTACTTC; cdr3_aa: CASTGTGGHYEQYF
v_call: TRBV19; j_call: TRBJ2-1; clone_size: few; d_call: NA; cdr3_nt: TGTGCCAGTACCCTCCGACGGAACTACAATGAGCAGTTCTTC; cdr3_aa: CASTLRRNYNEQFF
v_call: TRBV29-1; j_call: TRBJ2-1; clone_size: NA; d_call: TRBD1; cdr3_nt: TGCAGCGTTCCCGGGACAGGGTCCTACAATGAGCAGTTCTTC; cdr3_aa: CSVPGTGSYNEQFF
v_call: TRBV10-3; j_call: TRBJ2-7; clone_size: many; d_call: NA; cdr3_nt: TGTGCCATCAGTGAGCTGCGGGACGGCAACTACGAGCAGTACTTC; cdr3_aa: CAISELRDGNYEQYF
v_call: TRBV7-6; j_call: TRBJ2-1; clone_size: few; d_call: NA; cdr3_nt: TGTGCCAGCAGCCCCCGGCCGGGACGGGGCGGTGAGCAGTTCTTC; cdr3_aa: CASSPRPGRGGEQFF
v_call: TRBV28; j_call: TRBJ2-4; clone_size: few; d_call: NA; cdr3_nt: TGTGCCAGCAGGTGGTGGCGGAGGGGGAACATTCAGTACTTC; cdr3_aa: CASRWWRRGNIQYF
v_call: TRBV5-1; j_call: TRBJ2-3; clone_size: few; d_call: NA; cdr3_nt: TGCGCCAGCAGCTCACAGGGAAGCACAGATACGCAGTATTTT; cdr3_aa: CASSSQGSTDTQYF
v_call: TRBV7-2; j_call: TRBJ1-2; clone_size: NA; d_call: NA; cdr3_nt: TGTGCCAGCAGCTTGACAGGCGCCCCAGGTGGCTACACCTTC; cdr3_aa: CASSLTGAPGGYTF
v_call: TRBV7-2; j_call: TRBJ2-5; clone_size: few; d_call: NA; cdr3_nt: TGTGCCAGCAGCCCCGGTTTGGCCGAAGAGACCCAGTACTTC; cdr3_aa: CASSPGLAEETQYF
v_call: TRBV7-9; j_call: TRBJ1-2; clone_size: few; d_call: NA; cdr3_nt: TGTGCCAGCAGCCCACCACACTATGGCTACACCTTC; cdr3_aa: CASSPPHYGYTF
v_call: TRBV4-2; j_call: TRBJ1-5; clone_size: few; d_call: NA; cdr3_nt: TGTGCCAGCAGCCAGCTTACTAAAGGGATTGGCAATCAGCCCCAGCATTTT; cdr3_aa: CASSQLTKGIGNQPQHF
v_call: TRBV11-3; j_call: TRBJ2-3; clone_size: NA; d_call: NA; cdr3_nt: TGTGCCAGCAGCCCTCAACCCCAAGATACGCAGTATTTT; cdr3_aa: CASSPQPQDTQYF
v_call: TRBV7-6; j_call: TRBJ2-1; clone_size: NA; d_call: NA; cdr3_nt: TGTGCCAGCAGCTTAGGCACAAGCTCCTACAATGAGCAGTTCTTC; cdr3_aa: CASSLGTSSYNEQFF
v_call: TRBV7-2; j_call: TRBJ1-2; clone_size: NA; d_call: NA; cdr3_nt: TGTGCCAGCAGCCCCAGTGTGCGTGGCTACACCTTC; cdr3_aa: CASSPSVRGYTF
v_call: TRBV7-2; j_call: TRBJ1-2; clone_size: NA; d_call: TRBD1; cdr3_nt: TGTGCCAGCAGCTCCGGACAGGGGACAGGCTACACCTTC; cdr3_aa: CASSSGQGTGYTF
v_call: TRBV9; j_call: TRBJ2-1; clone_size: few; d_call: TRBD2; cdr3_nt: TGTGCCAGCAGCGTAGAACTAGCGGGGGGTAATGAGCAGTTCTTC; cdr3_aa: CASSVELAGGNEQFF
v_call: TRBV15; j_call: TRBJ1-2; clone_size: few; d_call: NA; cdr3_nt: TGTGCCACCAGCAGAGTTCCTGCGCGCGGTAACTATGGCTACACCTTC; cdr3_aa: CATSRVPARGNYGYTF
v_call: TRBV27; j_call: TRBJ2-5; clone_size: NA; d_call: NA; cdr3_nt: TGTGCCAGCAGTTTAGGCCGGGACGGGGTGAAGACCCAGTACTTC; cdr3_aa: CASSLGRDGVKTQYF
v_call: TRBV2; j_call: TRBJ2-5; clone_size: NA; d_call: NA; cdr3_nt: TGTGCCAGCAGTGGGACAGTCAAAGAGACCCAGTACTTC; cdr3_aa: CASSGTVKETQYF
v_call: TRBV2; j_call: TRBJ2-2; clone_size: NA; d_call: TRBD2; cdr3_nt: TGTGCCAGCAGTGTAGCGGGAGTTGCCGGGGAGCTGTTTTTT; cdr3_aa: CASSVAGVAGELFF
v_call: TRBV20-1; j_call: TRBJ2-1; clone_size: few; d_call: TRBD1; cdr3_nt: TGCAGTGCTAGAGCCCCGGGACAGGCGTTCTTC; cdr3_aa: CSARAPGQAFF
v_call: TRBV30; j_call: TRBJ2-1; clone_size: many; d_call: NA; cdr3_nt: TGTGCCTGGATTCGTAGCGGCCGCTCCTACAATGAGCAGTTCTTC; cdr3_aa: CAWIRSGRSYNEQFF
v_call: TRBV11-1; j_call: TRBJ2-1; clone_size: NA; d_call: TRBD2; cdr3_nt: TGTGCCAGCAGCTTAGCGGGGACTAGCGTGTACAATGAGCAGTTCTTC; cdr3_aa: CASSLAGTSVYNEQFF
v_call: TRBV2; j_call: TRBJ1-1; clone_size: NA; d_call: NA; cdr3_nt: TGTGCCAGCAGTAAAACAGATGAAGCTTTCTTT; cdr3_aa: CASSKTDEAFF
v_call: TRBV6-6; j_call: TRBJ1-2; clone_size: few; d_call: NA; cdr3_nt: TGTGCCAGCAGCCGCAGGGCCCCCTATGGCTACACCTTC; cdr3_aa: CASSRRAPYGYTF
v_call: TRBV1; j_call: TRBJ2-3; clone_size: few; d_call: NA; cdr3_nt: TGCACCAGCAGCCAAGCCGTGGCGGGGGGGAAGCGCGGCACAGATACGCAGTATTTT; cdr3_aa: CTSSQAVAGGKRGTDTQYF
v_call: TRBV2; j_call: TRBJ2-1; clone_size: NA; d_call: NA; cdr3_nt: TGTGCCAGCAGTGAAGAGGGCGGGTACAATGAGCAGTTCTTC; cdr3_aa: CASSEEGGYNEQFF
v_call: TRBV6-6; j_call: TRBJ2-7; clone_size: few; d_call: NA; cdr3_nt: TGTGCCAGCAGTTACTCGGGGCTAAGCTCCTACGAGCAGTACTTC; cdr3_aa: CASSYSGLSSYEQYF
v_call: TRBV18; j_call: TRBJ2-5; clone_size: NA; d_call: NA; cdr3_nt: TGTGCCAGCTCACCACGGTTTTCGGGGGGCTCCCCAGAGACCCAGTACTTC; cdr3_aa: CASSPRFSGGSPETQYF
v_call: TRBV5-1; j_call: TRBJ2-1; clone_size: NA; d_call: NA; cdr3_nt: TGCGCCAGCAGCTTGGCCAGGACGGTGTATCCCTACAATGAGCAGTTCTTC; cdr3_aa: CASSLARTVYPYNEQFF